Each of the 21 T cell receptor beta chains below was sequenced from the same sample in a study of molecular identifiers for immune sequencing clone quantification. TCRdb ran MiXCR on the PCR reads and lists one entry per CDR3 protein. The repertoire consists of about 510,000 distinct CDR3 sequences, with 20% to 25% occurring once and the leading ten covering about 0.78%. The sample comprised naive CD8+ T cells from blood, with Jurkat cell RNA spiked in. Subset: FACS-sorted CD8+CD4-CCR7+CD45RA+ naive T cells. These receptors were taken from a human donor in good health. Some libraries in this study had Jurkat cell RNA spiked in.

The CDR3 reads CASGLGASEQYF. The CDR3 bases are TGTGCTAGTGGTTTGGGGGCCTCCGAGCAGTACTTC. The V and J genes are TRBV12-5 and TRBJ2-7, with unresolved D. The CDR3 is 12 residues long. CDR1 is LGHNT and CDR2 is FRNRAP in the germline V gene. V was pared by 1 base and J by 6 bases, with 7 bases between.

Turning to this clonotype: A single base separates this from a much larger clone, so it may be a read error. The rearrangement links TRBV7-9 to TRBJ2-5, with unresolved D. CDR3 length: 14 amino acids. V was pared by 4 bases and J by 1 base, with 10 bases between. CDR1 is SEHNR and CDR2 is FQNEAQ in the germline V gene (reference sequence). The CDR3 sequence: CASSWKDVQETQYF. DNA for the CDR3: TGTGCCAGCAGCTGGAAGGACGTCCAAGAGACCCAGTACTTC. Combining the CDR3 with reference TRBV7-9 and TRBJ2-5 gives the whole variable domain DTGVSQNPRHKITKRGQNVTFRCDPISEHNRLYWYRQTLGQGPEFLTYFQNEAQLEKSRLLSDRFSAERPKGSFSTLEIQRTEQGDSAMYLCASSWKDVQETQYFGPGTRLLVL.

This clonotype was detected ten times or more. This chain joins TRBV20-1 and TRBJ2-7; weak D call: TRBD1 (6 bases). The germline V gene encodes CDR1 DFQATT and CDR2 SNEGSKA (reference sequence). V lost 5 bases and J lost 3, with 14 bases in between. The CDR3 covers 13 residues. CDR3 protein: CSAVRDIDYEQYF. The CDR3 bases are TGCAGTGCTGTACGGGACATTGACTACGAGCAGTACTTC.

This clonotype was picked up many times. CDR3 sequence reads: CASSYSSRSGGATGELFF. The CDR3 DNA reads as TGTGCCAGCAGTTACTCGAGTCGCAGCGGGGGGGCAACCGGGGAGCTGTTTTTT. The chain links TRBV6-5 to TRBJ2-2; 10 nucleotides match TRBD2. Per the germline V gene, CDR1 is MNHEY and CDR2 is SVGAGI. The J segment lost 5 bases and the V segment lost 0 bases, leaving 9 bases of the junction unmatched. This CDR3 has 18 residues.

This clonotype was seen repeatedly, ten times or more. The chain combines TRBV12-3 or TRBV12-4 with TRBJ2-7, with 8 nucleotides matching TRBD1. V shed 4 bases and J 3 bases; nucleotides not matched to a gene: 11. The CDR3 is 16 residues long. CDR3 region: CASSSTQGTGRYEQYF. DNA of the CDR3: TGTGCCAGCAGTTCCACTCAGGGGACAGGTCGCTACGAGCAGTACTTC.

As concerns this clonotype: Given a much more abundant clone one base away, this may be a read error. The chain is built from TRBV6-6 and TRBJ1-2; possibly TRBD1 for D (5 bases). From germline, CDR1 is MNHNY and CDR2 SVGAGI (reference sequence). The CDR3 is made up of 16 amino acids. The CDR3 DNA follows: TGTGCCAGCAGTCCGAATCCAGGGCTCTTAAACTATGGCTACGCCTTC. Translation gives CASSPNPGLLNYGYAF.

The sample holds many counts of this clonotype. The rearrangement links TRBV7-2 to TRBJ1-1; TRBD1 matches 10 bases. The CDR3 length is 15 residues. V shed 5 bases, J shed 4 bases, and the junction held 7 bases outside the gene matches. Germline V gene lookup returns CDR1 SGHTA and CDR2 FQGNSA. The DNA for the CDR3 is TGTGCCAGCAGCCCCTGGACAGGGGGGAGCACTGAAGCTTTCTTT. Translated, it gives CASSPWTGGSTEAFF. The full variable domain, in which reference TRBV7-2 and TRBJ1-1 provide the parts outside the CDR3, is GAGVSQSPSNKVTEKGKDVELRCDPISGHTALYWYRQSLGQGLEFLIYFQGNSAPDKSGLPSDRFSAERTGGSVSTLTIQRTQQEDSAVYLCASSPWTGGSTEAFFGQGTRLTVV.

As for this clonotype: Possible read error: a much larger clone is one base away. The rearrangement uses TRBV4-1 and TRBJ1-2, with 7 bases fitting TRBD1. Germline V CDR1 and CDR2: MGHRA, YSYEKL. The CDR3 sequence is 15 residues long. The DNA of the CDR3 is TGCGCCAGCAGCCAAACCGACAGGGCTCTCTATGGCTCCACCTTC. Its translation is CASSQTDRALYGSTF.

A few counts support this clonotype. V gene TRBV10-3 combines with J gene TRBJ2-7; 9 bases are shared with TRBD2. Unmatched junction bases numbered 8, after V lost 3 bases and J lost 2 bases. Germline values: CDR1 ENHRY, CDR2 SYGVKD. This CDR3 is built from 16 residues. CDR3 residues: CAISEALAGAAYEQYF. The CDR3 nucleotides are TGTGCCATCAGTGAAGCACTAGCGGGTGCCGCCTACGAGCAGTACTTC.

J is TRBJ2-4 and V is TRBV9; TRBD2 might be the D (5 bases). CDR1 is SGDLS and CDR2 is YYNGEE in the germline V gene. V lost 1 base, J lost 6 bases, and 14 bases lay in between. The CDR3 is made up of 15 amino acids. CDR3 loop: CASSVSGIPRNIQYF. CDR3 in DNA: TGTGCCAGCAGCGTATCCGGGATACCCAGAAACATTCAGTACTTC. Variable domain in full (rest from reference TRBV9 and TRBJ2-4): DSGVTQTPKHLITATGQRVTLRCSPRSGDLSVYWYQQSLDQGLQFLIQYYNGEERAKGNILERFSAQQFPDLHSELNLSSLELGDSALYFCASSVSGIPRNIQYFGAGTRLSVL.

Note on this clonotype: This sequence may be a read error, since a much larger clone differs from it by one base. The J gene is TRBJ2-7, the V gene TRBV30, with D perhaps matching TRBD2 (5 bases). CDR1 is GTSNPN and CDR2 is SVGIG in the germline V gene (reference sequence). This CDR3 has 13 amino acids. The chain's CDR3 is CAWSVGPSYERYF. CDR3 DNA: TGTGCCTGGAGTGTAGGTCCTAGCTACGAGCGGTACTTC.

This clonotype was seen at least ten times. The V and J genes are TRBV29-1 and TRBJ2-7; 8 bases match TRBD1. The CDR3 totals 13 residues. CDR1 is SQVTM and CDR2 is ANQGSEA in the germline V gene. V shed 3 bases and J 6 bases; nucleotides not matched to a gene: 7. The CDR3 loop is CSVDGKQGGEQYF. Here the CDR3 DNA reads TGCAGCGTTGACGGGAAACAGGGGGGCGAGCAGTACTTC.

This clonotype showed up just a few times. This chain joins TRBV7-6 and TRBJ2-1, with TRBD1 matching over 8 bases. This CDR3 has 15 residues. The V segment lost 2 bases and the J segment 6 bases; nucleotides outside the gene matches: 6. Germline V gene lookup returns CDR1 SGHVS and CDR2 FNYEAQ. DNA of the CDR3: TGTGCCAGCAGCTTATTTGGACAGGGATTCAATGAGCAGTTCTTC. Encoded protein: CASSLFGQGFNEQFF.

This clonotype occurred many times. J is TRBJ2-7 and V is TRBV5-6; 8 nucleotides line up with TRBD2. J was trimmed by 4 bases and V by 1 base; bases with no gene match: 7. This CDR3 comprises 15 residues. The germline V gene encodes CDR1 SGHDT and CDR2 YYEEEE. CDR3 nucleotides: TGTGCCAGCAGCTTGATTCCCGGGACTAGTTACGAGCAGTACTTC. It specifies CASSLIPGTSYEQYF.

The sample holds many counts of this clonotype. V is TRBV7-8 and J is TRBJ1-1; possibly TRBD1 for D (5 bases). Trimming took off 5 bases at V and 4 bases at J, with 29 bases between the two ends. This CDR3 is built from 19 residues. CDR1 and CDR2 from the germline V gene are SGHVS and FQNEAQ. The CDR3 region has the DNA TGTGCCAGCAGCAACTCCGGGACCCTAGAATCCCAGCGGGGCACTGAAGCTTTCTTT. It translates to CASSNSGTLESQRGTEAFF. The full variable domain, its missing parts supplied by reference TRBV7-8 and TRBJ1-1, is GAGVSQSPRYKVAKRGQDVALRCDPISGHVSLFWYQQALGQGPEFLTYFQNEAQLDKSGLPSDRFFAERPEGSVSTLKIQRTQQEDSAVYLCASSNSGTLESQRGTEAFFGQGTRLTVV.

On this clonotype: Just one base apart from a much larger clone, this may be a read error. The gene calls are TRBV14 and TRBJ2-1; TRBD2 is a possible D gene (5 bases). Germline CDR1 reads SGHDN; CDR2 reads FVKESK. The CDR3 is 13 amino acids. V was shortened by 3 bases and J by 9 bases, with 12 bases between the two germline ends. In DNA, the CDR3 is TGTGCCAGCAGCCAGCCCCGGGATTCTGAGCAGTTCTTC. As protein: CASSQPRDSEQFF.

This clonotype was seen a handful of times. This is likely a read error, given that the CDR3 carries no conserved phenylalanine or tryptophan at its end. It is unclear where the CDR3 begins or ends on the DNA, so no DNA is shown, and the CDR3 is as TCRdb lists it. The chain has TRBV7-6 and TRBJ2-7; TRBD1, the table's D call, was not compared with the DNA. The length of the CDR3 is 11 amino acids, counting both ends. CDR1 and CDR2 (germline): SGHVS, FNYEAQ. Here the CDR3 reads CASSNRDRELN.

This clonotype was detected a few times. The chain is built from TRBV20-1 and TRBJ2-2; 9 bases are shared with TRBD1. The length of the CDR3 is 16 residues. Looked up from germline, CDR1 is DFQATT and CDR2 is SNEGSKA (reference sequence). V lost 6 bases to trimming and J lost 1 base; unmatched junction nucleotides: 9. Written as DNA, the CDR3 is TGCAGTGCCAGGGCCCCGGGACAGGGGAACACCGGGGAGCTGTTTTTT. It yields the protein CSARAPGQGNTGELFF.

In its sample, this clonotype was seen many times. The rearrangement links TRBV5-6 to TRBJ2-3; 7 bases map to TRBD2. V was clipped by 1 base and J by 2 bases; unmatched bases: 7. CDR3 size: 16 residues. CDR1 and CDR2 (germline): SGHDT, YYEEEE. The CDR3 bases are TGTGCCAGCAGCTTGTCGCCAGCGGGATTCACAGATACGCAGTATTTT. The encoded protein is CASSLSPAGFTDTQYF.

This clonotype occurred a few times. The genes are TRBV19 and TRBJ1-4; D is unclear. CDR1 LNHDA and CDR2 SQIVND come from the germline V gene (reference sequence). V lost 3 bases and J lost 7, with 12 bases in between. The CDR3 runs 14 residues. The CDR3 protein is CASSIEIPFEKLFF. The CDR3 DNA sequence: TGTGCCAGTAGTATCGAGATCCCTTTTGAAAAACTGTTTTTT.

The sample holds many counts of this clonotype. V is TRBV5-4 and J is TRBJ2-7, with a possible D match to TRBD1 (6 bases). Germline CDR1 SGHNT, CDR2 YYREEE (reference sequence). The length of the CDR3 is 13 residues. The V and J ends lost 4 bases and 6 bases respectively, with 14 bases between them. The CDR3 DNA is TGTGCCAGCAGCAGCCACAGGGCTGGCGAGCAGTACTTC. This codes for CASSSHRAGEQYF.